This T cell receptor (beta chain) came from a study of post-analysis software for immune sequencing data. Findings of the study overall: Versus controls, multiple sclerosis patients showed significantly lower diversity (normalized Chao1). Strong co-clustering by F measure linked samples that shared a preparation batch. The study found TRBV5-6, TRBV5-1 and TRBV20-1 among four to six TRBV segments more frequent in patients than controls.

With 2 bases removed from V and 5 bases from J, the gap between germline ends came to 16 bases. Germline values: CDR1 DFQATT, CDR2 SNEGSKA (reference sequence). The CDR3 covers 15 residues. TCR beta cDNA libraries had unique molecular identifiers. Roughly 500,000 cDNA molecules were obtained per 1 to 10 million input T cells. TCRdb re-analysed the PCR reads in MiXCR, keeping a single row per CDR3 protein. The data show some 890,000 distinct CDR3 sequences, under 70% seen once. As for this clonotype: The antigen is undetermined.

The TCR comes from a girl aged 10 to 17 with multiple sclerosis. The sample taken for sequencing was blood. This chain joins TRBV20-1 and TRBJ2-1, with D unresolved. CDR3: CSARSNQRINNEQFF. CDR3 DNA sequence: TGCAGTGCTAGATCTAACCAGCGCATAAACAATGAGCAGTTCTTC.